This entry lists 22 T cell receptor beta chains sequenced from one sample in a study of CD8 T cells in ankylosing spondylitis. Findings of the study overall: It appeared that ankylosing spondylitis blood was characterized by a TCR beta motif of several highly homologous variants.

TCRdb used MiXCR to reprocess the 5' RACE reads, holding one entry per CDR3 protein. Of about 540,000 distinct CDR3 sequences listed, about 12% are singletons. The antigens of these receptors remain unknown. The specimen sequenced was blood, either unsorted or a sorted T cell fraction (not recorded which). The receptors were gathered from a male donor with ankylosing spondylitis.

This clonotype was recorded many times. The gene calls are TRBV5-1 and TRBJ1-5; D remains unclear. This CDR3 has 14 amino acids. Germline lookup yields CDR1 SGHRS and CDR2 YFSETQ. The V and J ends lost 0 bases and 7 bases respectively, with 11 bases between them. This chain's CDR3 is CASSLVPGEQPQHF. The CDR3 DNA is TGCGCCAGCAGCTTGGTTCCGGGTGAACAGCCCCAGCATTTT.

Note on this clonotype: The junction and the germline gene differ at one end; a read error may be behind it. The chain couples TRBV12-3 or TRBV12-4 to TRBJ1-2; 7 nucleotides agree with TRBD1. The CDR3 length is 12 residues. The chain's CDR3 is CASSFPDDRASF. DNA of the CDR3: TGTGCCAGCAGTTTTCCGGACGACAGGGCCTCCTTC.

V gene TRBV27 combines with J gene TRBJ1-1; perhaps TRBD1 as D (6 bases). CDR3 size: 13 residues. With 2 bases removed from V and 6 bases from J, the gap between germline ends came to 10 bases. In germline, CDR1 is MNHEY, CDR2 SMNVEV (reference sequence). CDR3 nucleotide sequence: TGTGCCAGCAGTTTAGGGGGGGGCCCTGAAGCTTTCTTT. Encoded protein: CASSLGGGPEAFF.

The chain is built from TRBV7-8 and TRBJ2-7, with D tentatively TRBD2 (6 bases). Deletions cut 8 bases from V and 3 bases from J, with 17 bases between. The CDR3 contains 14 residues. Germline CDR1 and CDR2: SGHVS and FQNEAQ. The CDR3 DNA follows: TGTGCCAGCCGCCCCGGGAGCAACGGCTACGAGCAGTACGTC. Translated: CASRPGSNGYEQYV.

This clonotype occurred a few times. This sequence joins TRBV6-1 and TRBJ2-2, with 12 bases lining up with TRBD2. Germline V CDR1 and CDR2: MNHNS, SASEGT. This CDR3 is built from 16 residues. With 5 bases clipped from V and 6 bases from J, the junction kept 7 bases outside the gene matches. CDR3 residues: CASSPAASGRAGELFF. The CDR3 DNA reads TGTGCCAGCAGTCCCGCAGCTAGCGGGAGGGCCGGGGAGCTGTTTTTT.

This sequence joins TRBV11-2 and TRBJ2-1; 7 bases are a match to TRBD1. CDR1 is SGHAT, CDR2 FQNNGV, per germline. This CDR3 spans 15 amino acids. V gave up 5 bases and J gave up 9 bases; unmatched junction bases: 13. The CDR3 region is CASSGRTGQIVEQFF. CDR3 DNA: TGTGCCAGCAGCGGACGGACGGGACAGATAGTTGAGCAGTTCTTC.

The chain recombines TRBV11-3 with TRBJ1-1, with a weak D call TRBD1 (5 bases). The CDR3 is made up of 15 amino acids. With 0 bases removed from V and 3 bases from J, the gap between germline ends came to 11 bases. Germline V gives CDR1 SGHNT, CDR2 YENEEA. The CDR3, as DNA: TGTGCCAGCAGCTTAGAACCAGGGATAGACACTGAAGCTTTCTTT. This codes for CASSLEPGIDTEAFF.

This clonotype was seen a handful of times. V is TRBV28 and J is TRBJ2-7, with 9 bases that match TRBD1. Trimming took 5 bases from V and 3 from J; bases not matched to a gene: 11. The CDR3 runs to 16 residues. CDR1 and CDR2 from the germline V gene are MDHEN and SYDVKM. The CDR3 DNA sequence: TGTGCCAGCAGTGCCATCTCGGGACAGGGTTTCTACGAGCAGTACGTC. It yields the protein CASSAISGQGFYEQYV.

This clonotype was detected only a few times. The chain recombines TRBV12-3 or TRBV12-4 with TRBJ1-1; D is unclear. The CDR3 is 15 residues long. Trimming pared 1 base from V and 0 bases from J, leaving 9 bases between. CDR3 amino acids: CASSLEAEVNTEAFF. The DNA for the CDR3 is TGTGCCAGCAGTTTAGAAGCTGAGGTGAACACTGAAGCTTTCTTT.

This clonotype occurred many times. The rearrangement links TRBV20-1 to TRBJ2-7; D perhaps matches TRBD2 (5 bases). This CDR3 is built from 13 residues. The germline V gene has CDR1 DFQATT and CDR2 SNEGSKA (reference sequence). V shed 1 base and J shed 4 bases, with 11 bases lying between them. The CDR3 sequence: CSARVRGLYEQYF. In DNA form, the CDR3 reads TGCAGTGCTAGAGTTCGGGGTCTGTACGAGCAGTACTTC.

A few counts support this clonotype. J is TRBJ2-1 and V is TRBV12-3 or TRBV12-4; the D gene is possibly TRBD2 (6 bases). Trimming removed 3 bases at V and 2 bases at J, with 8 bases between. The CDR3 sequence is 14 residues long. CDR3 nucleotide sequence: TGTGCCAGCAGTTTCGGGGGACCCTACAATGAGCAGTTCTTC. This encodes CASSFGGPYNEQFF.

The chain combines TRBV4-1 with TRBJ1-4; a possible D gene is TRBD1 (5 bases). V lost 7 bases and J lost 7, with 19 bases in between. The CDR3 has 15 amino acids. Per germline, CDR1 MGHRA and CDR2 YSYEKL. CDR3 loop: CASTSIETAGEKLFF. Here the CDR3 DNA reads TGCGCCAGCACCTCGATCGAGACAGCCGGTGAAAAACTGTTTTTT.

The chain is built from TRBV20-1 and TRBJ2-5, with 9 bases matching TRBD1. The V segment lost 5 bases and the J segment 5 bases; nucleotides outside the gene matches: 15. The CDR3 is 16 amino acids. Germline CDR1 is DFQATT and CDR2 is SNEGSKA (reference sequence). CDR3 region: CSAAGTGLSGAETQYF. The CDR3 DNA reads TGCAGTGCTGCCGGGACAGGGCTATCTGGGGCGGAGACCCAGTACTTC.

This clonotype was detected only a few times. The rearrangement uses TRBV20-1 and TRBJ2-3, with 12 nucleotides matching TRBD2. Germline CDR1 reads DFQATT; CDR2 reads SNEGSKA (reference sequence). The CDR3 totals 13 residues. The CDR3 loop is CRLLAGGLDTQYF. The CDR3 DNA reads TGCAGATTACTAGCGGGAGGTTTGGATACGCAGTATTTT.

J is TRBJ2-3 and V is TRBV7-2, with D maybe TRBD2 (6 bases). The germline gives CDR1 SGHTA, CDR2 FQGNSA. V dropped 2 bases and J dropped 6 bases, with 12 bases sitting between them. The CDR3 runs to 14 residues. The CDR3 loop reads CASSLTGARDTQYF. Written as DNA, the CDR3 is TGTGCCAGCAGCTTAACGGGAGCTAGGGATACGCAGTATTTT.

This clonotype turned up a few times. The chain carries TRBV12-3 or TRBV12-4 and TRBJ2-7, with 8 bases matching TRBD2. J gave up 6 bases and V 6 bases, and 1 base lay outside the gene matches. This CDR3 contains 11 residues. For the CDR3, the DNA is TGTGCCAGCAGCCGGGAGGGCGAGCAGTACGTC. Its protein is CASSREGEQYV.

This rearrangement joins TRBV12-3 or TRBV12-4 to TRBJ2-7, with 8 bases aligning to TRBD2. The CDR3 has 11 residues. Trimming removed 10 bases from V and 7 bases from J; junction bases left unmatched: 6. In nucleotides, the CDR3 is TGTGCCATTAGCGGGACGGGTGAGCAGTACTTC. Protein: CAISGTGEQYF.

This clonotype turned up a few times. V is TRBV6-1 and J is TRBJ2-7; D is perhaps TRBD1 (5 bases). The CDR3 is made up of 14 amino acids. V lost 6 bases and J lost 2, with 14 bases in between. Per germline, CDR1 MNHNS and CDR2 SASEGT. Here the CDR3 reads CASSGHMQAYEQYF. CDR3 sequence (DNA): TGTGCCAGCAGCGGACACATGCAAGCCTACGAGCAGTACTTC.

In its sample, this clonotype was seen many times. The V and J genes are TRBV2 and TRBJ1-2; TRBD1 aligns across 9 bases. The length of the CDR3 is 13 residues. Trimming took 6 bases from V and 8 from J; bases not matched to a gene: 7. Germline CDR1 reads SNHLY; CDR2 reads FYNNEI. The CDR3 is CASSRGQGGGYTF. For the CDR3, the DNA is TGTGCCAGCAGCCGGGGACAGGGAGGAGGCTACACCTTC.

This chain joins TRBV18 and TRBJ1-2; D not certain. V lost 2 bases to trimming and J lost 8 bases, with 18 bases between them. Germline loops: CDR1 KGHSH, CDR2 LQKENI. The CDR3 has 15 residues. For the CDR3, the DNA is TGTGCCAGCTCACCAAGGGATCCGGGATCGCGGGGCTACACCTTC. It specifies CASSPRDPGSRGYTF.

V usage is TRBV5-1 and J usage is TRBJ2-2, with D possibly TRBD1 on 5 matching bases. The CDR3 covers 15 residues. Trimming cost V 4 bases and J 2 bases, with 12 bases left between them. The V gene's germline CDR1 is SGHRS and CDR2 YFSETQ. Here the CDR3 reads CASSTGHRNTGELFF. The CDR3 coding sequence is TGCGCCAGCAGCACCGGACATAGAAACACCGGGGAGCTGTTTTTT.

The J gene is TRBJ2-3, the V gene TRBV4-2; D unclear. The germline gives CDR1 LGHNA, CDR2 YNFKEQ. This CDR3 comprises 14 residues. V shed 4 bases and J shed 6 bases, with 14 bases lying between them. CDR3 DNA sequence: TGTGCCAGCAGCCCCCCGTTTCCGCGGGATACGCAGTATTTT. It yields the protein CASSPPFPRDTQYF.